These 4 T cell receptor beta chains were sequenced from one sample in a study of Ad26.COV2.S vaccination and SARS-CoV-2 variants. Treatment specified: some 20 received Ad26.COV2.S at low or high dose, single or two shots; 5 received placebo; per-sample allocation not given. Specimens were obtained on day 63 following the first vaccine or placebo injection. Measured with immunoSEQ multiplex PCR; TCRdb has only the in-frame clones, and not every one. The sample consists of 500,000 or so clones, 87% of them appearing once. The material was peripheral blood, obtained in a trial of Ad26.COV2.S vaccine versus placebo. Receptor source: a person aged 18-65 years who received the Ad26.COV2.S COVID-19 vaccine or a placebo.

V gene TRBV4-3 combines with J gene TRBJ1-1; D perhaps matches TRBD1 (5 bases). CDR3 length: 13 residues. CDR1 LGHNA and CDR2 YSLEER come from the germline V gene. The ends were cut back, 4 bases at V and 2 bases at J, with 8 bases in the middle. The CDR3 sequence: CASSRDHNTEAFF. The CDR3 DNA reads as TGCGCCAGCAGCCGGGACCACAACACTGAAGCTTTCTTT.

The V call is TRBV11-2, the J call TRBJ2-7; D may match TRBD1 or TRBD2 (5 bases each). Germline CDR1 reads SGHAT; CDR2 reads FQNNGV. V shed 5 bases and J shed 9 bases, with 17 bases lying between them. The CDR3 loop spans 13 amino acids. CDR3 sequence reads: CASSGGSPLWQYF. The CDR3 DNA sequence: TGTGCCAGCAGCGGGGGTAGCCCCCTGTGGCAGTACTTC.

This chain links TRBV27 with TRBJ2-5, with D possibly being TRBD1 (5 bases). This CDR3 region has 15 residues. The V end was cut by 7 bases, the J end by 5 bases, with 20 bases between. From germline, CDR1 is MNHEY and CDR2 SMNVEV (reference sequence). As DNA, the CDR3 is TGTGCCAGCACTAGGGTGGCGACAGCCGGTGAGACCCAGTACTTC. It translates to CASTRVATAGETQYF.

The rearrangement uses TRBV19 and TRBJ2-3; D gene ambiguous. Germline assignment: CDR1 LNHDA and CDR2 SQIVND (reference sequence). Trimming took off 10 bases at V and 1 base at J, with 15 bases between the two ends. This CDR3 is 14 amino acids long. Here the CDR3 reads CATTPVGRTDTQYF. As DNA, the CDR3 is TGTGCCACCACCCCCGTAGGACGCACAGATACGCAGTATTTT.